Sequencing of this TCR beta chain was carried out in a study of blood T cell repertoires in COVID-19. Generated by immunoSEQ multiplex PCR, the TCRdb table keeps only in-frame clones and is missing some. The sample has some 240,000 clones, approximately 91% seen once. The CDR3 is 19 amino acids. Trimming cost V 0 bases and J 1 base; bases outside gene matches: 8. The germline V gene has CDR1 LNHNV and CDR2 YYDKDF (reference sequence). This receptor was taken from a man in his sixties who had recovered from COVID-19. This chain connects TRBV15 to TRBJ2-1; 11 bases are a match to TRBD2. The sample comprised peripheral blood. This chain's CDR3 is CATSRDLVTSGSSYNEQFF. CDR3 DNA sequence: TGTGCCACCAGCAGAGATCTTGTAACTAGCGGGAGTTCCTACAATGAGCAGTTCTTC.